This record looks at one T cell receptor (beta chain) sequence and its context. Its antigen is currently unknown. These data are taken from a study of T cells in localized non-small cell lung cancer. Study-level findings and limits: Investigators sequenced only a single tumor region, leaving heterogeneity possible. Longer survival (overall) was linked to higher T cell density in blood. Median 57 top-100 tumor clones were shared with paired adjacent lung. Clonality of T cells reached its maximum in uninvolved adjacent lung, surpassing tumor.

Produced via immunoSEQ multiplex PCR; TCRdb's table is partial and in-frame only. Here the sample spans under 40,000 clones, 70% to 90% being singletons. CDR3 size: 16 residues. Germline V gene data show CDR1 as SGHTS and CDR2 as YDEGEE. V lost 4 bases to trimming and J lost 5 bases, with 22 bases between them. The chain carries TRBV5-8 and TRBJ2-7; D is possibly TRBD1 (6 bases). The TCR was taken from a male donor at least 60 years old with stage III lung adenocarcinoma. Source: peripheral blood, taken before any cancer treatment. The CDR3 region is CASSPLRIDRRNEQYF. The CDR3 bases are TGTGCCAGCAGCCCGCTAAGAATTGACAGGCGTAACGAGCAGTACTTC.